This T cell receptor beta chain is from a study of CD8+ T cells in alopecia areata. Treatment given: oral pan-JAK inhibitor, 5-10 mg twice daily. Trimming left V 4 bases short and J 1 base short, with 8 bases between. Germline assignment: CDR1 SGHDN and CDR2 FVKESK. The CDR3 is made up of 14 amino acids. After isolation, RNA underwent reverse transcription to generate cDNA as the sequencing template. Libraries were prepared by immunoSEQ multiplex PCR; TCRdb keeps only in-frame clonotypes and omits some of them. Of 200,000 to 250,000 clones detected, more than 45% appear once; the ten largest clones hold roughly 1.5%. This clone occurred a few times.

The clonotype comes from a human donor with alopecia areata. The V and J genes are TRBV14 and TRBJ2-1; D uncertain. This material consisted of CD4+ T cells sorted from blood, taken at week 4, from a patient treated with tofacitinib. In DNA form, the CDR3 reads TGTGCCAGCAGCCCAATGGATTCCTACAATGAGCAGTTCTTC. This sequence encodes CASSPMDSYNEQFF.